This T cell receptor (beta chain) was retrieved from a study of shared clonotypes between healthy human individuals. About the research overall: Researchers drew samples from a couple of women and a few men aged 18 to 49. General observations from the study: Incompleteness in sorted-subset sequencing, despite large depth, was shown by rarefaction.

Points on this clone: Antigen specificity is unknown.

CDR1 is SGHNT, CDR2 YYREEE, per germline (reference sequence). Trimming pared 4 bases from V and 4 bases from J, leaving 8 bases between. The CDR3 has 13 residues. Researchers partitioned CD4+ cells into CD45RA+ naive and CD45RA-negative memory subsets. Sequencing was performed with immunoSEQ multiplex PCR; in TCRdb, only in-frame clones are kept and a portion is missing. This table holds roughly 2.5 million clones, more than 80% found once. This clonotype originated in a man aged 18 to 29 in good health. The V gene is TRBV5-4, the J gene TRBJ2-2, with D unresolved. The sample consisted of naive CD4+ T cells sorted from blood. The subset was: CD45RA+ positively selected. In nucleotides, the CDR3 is TGTGCCAGCAGCATATGGGGCACCGGGGAGCTGTTTTTT. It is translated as CASSIWGTGELFF. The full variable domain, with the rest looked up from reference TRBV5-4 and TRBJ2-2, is ETGVTQSPTHLIKTRGQQVTLRCSSQSGHNTVSWYQQALGQGPQFIFQYYREEENGRGNFPPRFSGLQFPNYSSELNVNALELDDSALYLCASSIWGTGELFFGEGSRLTVL.